The 13 T cell receptor beta chains in this list originate from one sample, sequenced in a study of regulatory T cells in long-lasting Graves disease. Stated time point: newly diagnosed GD, antithyroid drugs for less than 3 months. Following extraction of RNA from PBMCs, that RNA was used to make the TCR library. Construction of TCR beta libraries relied on iRepertoire HTBI primers and on Arm-PCR targeting CDR3 regions. MiXCR was run by TCRdb on the multiplex PCR reads, yielding one entry per CDR3 protein. The data hold 400,000 to 500,000 distinct CDR3 sequences, with 15% observed a single time. This same sample was also part of a study on T cells in Graves' hyperthyroidism and ophthalmopathy.

Sequencing used peripheral blood mononuclear cells (PBMCs), obtained at new diagnosis, from a patient treated with antithyroid drugs. The receptors were sampled from a woman younger than 45 with Graves disease.

Details on this clonotype: A read error may be the cause here, since a much bigger clone is one base away. CDR3 region: CAISASGTTYEQYF. The CDR3 DNA reads TGTGCCATCAGTGCCTCCGGGACTACCTACGAGCAGTACTTC. This chain links TRBV10-3 with TRBJ2-7; 7 positions match TRBD2. This CDR3 has 14 residues. CDR1 and CDR2 (germline): ENHRY, SYGVKD. V lost 4 bases to trimming and J lost 2 bases; unmatched junction nucleotides: 5.

This chain joins TRBV10-3 and TRBJ2-7; the D call may be TRBD1 or TRBD2 (5 bases each). The germline V and J ends were trimmed by 11 bases and 4 bases, with 18 bases remaining between them. Germline CDR1 and CDR2: ENHRY and SYGVKD. The CDR3 is 13 amino acids. The CDR3 DNA sequence: TGTGCCGCTACCCGAGGGACGGATTACGAGCAGTACTTC. Its protein product is CAATRGTDYEQYF.

This clonotype showed up many times. The chain is built from TRBV7-9 and TRBJ2-1, with 14 bases aligning to TRBD2. With 5 bases clipped from V and 8 bases from J, the junction kept 8 bases outside the gene matches. This CDR3 contains 16 residues. Germline CDR1 reads SEHNR; CDR2 reads FQNEAQ (reference sequence). The CDR3 loop reads CASSPGLAGGVDEQFF. The CDR3 DNA reads as TGTGCCAGCAGCCCTGGACTAGCGGGAGGTGTCGATGAGCAGTTCTTC.

This clonotype has only a few counts. V gene TRBV7-9 combines with J gene TRBJ1-5, with D uncertain. The ends were cut back, 5 bases at V and 11 bases at J, with 13 bases in the middle. The CDR3 totals 12 residues. Germline V gene sequence: CDR1 SEHNR, CDR2 FQNEAQ (reference sequence). CDR3 sequence (DNA): TGTGCCAGCAGCCGAGGAGGGCAGGCCCAGCATTTT. As protein: CASSRGGQAQHF.

This clonotype was detected ten times or more. This chain connects TRBV2 to TRBJ2-3; no firm D call. The germline CDR1 and CDR2 sequences are SNHLY and FYNNEI. V was clipped by 3 bases and J by 3 bases, with 13 bases between them. The CDR3 runs 15 residues. The CDR3 spells CASSEWATLTDTQYF. CDR3 coding DNA: TGTGCCAGCAGTGAGTGGGCCACATTGACAGATACGCAGTATTTT.

This clonotype was observed a few times. The rearrangement joins TRBV6-2 or TRBV6-3 to TRBJ2-7; unclear D gene. Between the trimmed V and J ends, which lost 3 bases and 2 bases, there was a span of 17 bases. Germline V gene data show CDR1 as MNHEY and CDR2 as SVGEGT. The CDR3 is 16 residues long. The CDR3 loop is CASSYAIGPSAYEQYF. Here the CDR3 DNA reads TGTGCCAGCAGTTATGCCATCGGGCCCTCCGCCTACGAGCAGTACTTC.

This clonotype was seen a few times. This CDR3 is CAWRGGRQTPISNSYEQYF. The CDR3 nucleotides are TGTGCCTGGAGAGGGGGGAGACAGACACCGATATCCAACTCGTACGAGCAGTACTTC. V usage is TRBV30 and J usage is TRBJ2-7; D may match TRBD1 or TRBD2 (6 bases each). Germline assignment: CDR1 GTSNPN and CDR2 SVGIG (reference sequence). Trimming left V 3 bases short and J 4 bases short, with 31 bases between. This CDR3 has 19 amino acids.

This clonotype occurred many times. At one end the junction does not follow the germline gene, possibly because of a read error. This rearrangement joins TRBV19 to TRBJ2-7, with D possibly TRBD2 on 6 matching bases. The CDR3 has 14 amino acids. Germline V gene sequence: CDR1 LNHDA, CDR2 SQIVND (reference sequence). CDR3 in amino acids: CASSTGTSTYEQYF. The CDR3 DNA follows: TGTGCCAGCAGTACTGGGACTTCAACCTACGAGCAGTACTTC.

The sample holds a few counts of this clonotype. V usage is TRBV30 and J usage is TRBJ1-3; no firm D call. Trimming removed 1 base from V and 2 bases from J, with 9 bases in between. This CDR3 is 14 amino acids long. Germline V CDR1 and CDR2: GTSNPN, SVGIG (reference sequence). The CDR3 bases are TGTGCCTGGAGTGGAGGGTCCACTGGAAACACCATATATTTT. The encoded protein is CAWSGGSTGNTIYF.

This clonotype was seen repeatedly, ten times or more. The V gene is TRBV11-2, the J gene TRBJ2-7, with TRBD1 identical over 9 bases. The V gene end was trimmed by 2 bases and the J gene end by 6 bases; junction bases not matched to a gene: 8. The CDR3 consists of 15 residues. The germline CDR1 and CDR2 sequences are SGHAT and FQNNGV. The CDR3 bases are TGTGCCAGCAGCTTACCGGGACAGGGCTTTTCCGAGCAGTACTTC. As protein: CASSLPGQGFSEQYF.

This clonotype has a handful of counts. The CDR3: CSARDPLAVNEQFF. The CDR3 DNA reads TGCAGTGCTAGAGATCCACTAGCGGTGAATGAGCAGTTCTTC. The J gene is TRBJ2-1, the V gene TRBV20-1, with TRBD2 identical over 8 bases. From germline, CDR1 is DFQATT and CDR2 SNEGSKA (reference sequence). Trimming at V came to 0 bases and at J to 7 bases, leaving 5 bases not matched to a gene. This CDR3 is built from 14 residues.

This clonotype has ten or more counts. This chain links TRBV11-2 with TRBJ2-5; a weak D match, TRBD2 (6 bases). The CDR3 contains 16 residues. Germline V gene lookup returns CDR1 SGHAT and CDR2 FQNNGV. The V end lost 8 bases, the J end lost 3 bases, and 22 bases lay between the germline ends. Here the CDR3 reads CASYPGRGRLKETQYF. In DNA, the CDR3 is TGTGCCAGCTACCCTGGGCGGGGACGGCTAAAAGAGACCCAGTACTTC.

This chain uses TRBV25-1 with TRBJ1-2, with D possibly TRBD1 on 6 matching bases. Germline V CDR1 and CDR2: MGHDK, SYGVNS. V was pared by 8 bases and J by 1 base, with 17 bases between. This CDR3 spans 15 amino acids. The CDR3 DNA sequence: TGTGCCAGCGAGCCAACAGGGTCGGGTAACTATGGCTACACCTTC. This gives the protein CASEPTGSGNYGYTF.